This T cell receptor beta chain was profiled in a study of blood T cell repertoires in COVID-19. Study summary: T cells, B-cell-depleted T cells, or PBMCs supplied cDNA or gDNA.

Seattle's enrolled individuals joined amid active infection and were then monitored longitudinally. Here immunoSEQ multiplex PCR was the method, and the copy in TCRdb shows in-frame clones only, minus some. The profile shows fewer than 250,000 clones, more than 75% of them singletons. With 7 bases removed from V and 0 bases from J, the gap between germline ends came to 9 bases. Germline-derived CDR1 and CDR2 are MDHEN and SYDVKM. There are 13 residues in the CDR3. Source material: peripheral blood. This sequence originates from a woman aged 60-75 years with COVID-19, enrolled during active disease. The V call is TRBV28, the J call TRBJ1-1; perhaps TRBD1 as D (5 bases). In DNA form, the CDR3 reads TGTGCCAGCATACGACAGTTGAACACTGAAGCTTTCTTT. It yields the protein CASIRQLNTEAFF.